These 14 T cell receptor beta chains were sequenced from one sample in a study of T-cell reconstitution after alpha-beta-depleted transplantation in children. Preparation of the TCRbeta library was carried out with unique molecular identifiers. Each CDR3 protein gets one entry after TCRdb re-called the PCR reads with MiXCR. The sample records around 96,000 distinct CDR3 sequences, over 9% being singletons. Specimen: PBMCs from the stem cell graft donor, collected from the stem cell graft. The source is a human donor who donated a stem cell graft to a child with inherited bone marrow failure.

Many counts were recorded for this clonotype. The chain links TRBV29-1 to TRBJ2-3; D may be TRBD1 (5 bases). Trimming stripped 5 bases from V and 1 base from J, with 10 bases between. Per the germline V gene, CDR1 is SQVTM and CDR2 is ANQGSEA. The CDR3 loop spans 13 amino acids. CDR3 DNA sequence: TGCAGCGTTTGGGGCCTCGGCACAGATACGCAGTATTTT. It is translated as CSVWGLGTDTQYF.

This clonotype occurred a few times. The J gene is TRBJ2-7, the V gene TRBV3-1; D ambiguous. This CDR3 has 13 residues. The germline CDR1 and CDR2 sequences are LGHDT and YNNKEL (reference sequence). V was clipped by 1 base and J by 5 bases, with 9 bases between them. Here the CDR3 reads CASSQVLGDEQYF. The CDR3 nucleotides are TGTGCCAGCAGCCAAGTTTTGGGCGACGAGCAGTACTTC.

On this clonotype: An end of the junction differs from the germline gene, which may be a read error. DNA of the CDR3: TGCAGCGTGGGATGGGGGGGGGCCGATCAGCGCCAGCATTTT. Protein: CSVGWGGADQRQHF. The chain has TRBV29-1 and TRBJ1-5; D might be TRBD1 (6 bases). The CDR3 is 14 residues long. Looked up from germline, CDR1 is SQVTM and CDR2 is ANQGSEA.

The genes are TRBV18 and TRBJ2-6; TRBD1 might be the D (5 bases). The CDR3 runs to 19 residues. V dropped 0 bases and J dropped 1 base, with 16 bases sitting between them. Germline V gene sequence: CDR1 KGHSH, CDR2 LQKENI. The CDR3 loop is CASSPPGQGPLSGANVLTF. The CDR3 DNA reads TGTGCCAGCTCACCACCAGGTCAGGGCCCTCTTTCTGGGGCCAACGTCCTGACTTTC.

This clonotype came up many times. V gene TRBV20-1 combines with J gene TRBJ2-7, with 8 nucleotides matching TRBD1. Germline CDR1 DFQATT, CDR2 SNEGSKA (reference sequence). The J segment lost 5 bases and the V segment lost 2 bases, leaving 11 bases of the junction unmatched. This CDR3 is 15 amino acids long. The CDR3 coding sequence is TGCAGTGCTAGAAACCGGGACAGGCTTTCCCACGAGCAGTACTTC. It yields the protein CSARNRDRLSHEQYF.

The chain carries TRBV7-8 and TRBJ2-2; TRBD1 aligns across 9 bases. CDR3 length: 15 residues. V lost 5 bases and J lost 5; bases outside the gene matches: 6. Germline V gene lookup returns CDR1 SGHVS and CDR2 FQNEAQ. CDR3 in amino acids: CASSTRTGETGELFF. The CDR3 nucleotides are TGTGCCAGCAGCACGAGGACAGGGGAAACCGGGGAGCTGTTTTTT.

At least ten counts were recorded for this clonotype. The chain combines TRBV7-2 with TRBJ2-5, with D tentatively TRBD2 (5 bases). Trimming took off 4 bases at V and 2 bases at J, with 11 bases between the two ends. CDR1 and CDR2 (germline): SGHTA, FQGNSA. The CDR3 sequence is 14 residues long. CDR3 region: CASSSRTLQETQYF. As DNA, the CDR3 is TGTGCCAGCAGCTCCAGGACTTTACAAGAGACCCAGTACTTC.

With regard to this clonotype: This could be a read error, since a much larger clone is one nucleotide away. The V gene is TRBV27, the J gene TRBJ2-7, with a weak D call TRBD2 (5 bases). With 3 bases removed from V and 6 bases from J, the gap between germline ends came to 12 bases. This CDR3 is built from 13 residues. CDR1 MNHEY and CDR2 SMNVEV come from the germline V gene (reference sequence). The CDR3 region has the DNA TGTGCCAGCAGTTTGGCACCGGAGGTCGAGCAGTACTTC. It yields the protein CASSLAPEVEQYF.

This clonotype came up a few times. The V gene is TRBV7-2, the J gene TRBJ2-7; 13 bases match TRBD2. The CDR3 totals 17 residues. Germline trimming cut 2 bases from V and 5 bases from J; bases unmatched to any gene: 9. Per the germline V gene, CDR1 is SGHTA and CDR2 is FQGNSA. The CDR3 spells CASSLPSGTSGEDEQYF. As DNA, the CDR3 is TGTGCCAGCAGCTTACCCTCCGGGACTAGCGGGGAGGACGAGCAGTACTTC.

This clonotype occurred a few times. V is TRBV7-8 and J is TRBJ1-1; D unresolved. The CDR3 spans 14 residues. CDR1 and CDR2 from the germline V gene are SGHVS and FQNEAQ. V lost 3 bases and J 2 bases, leaving 10 bases between the germline ends. The CDR3 DNA reads TGTGCCAGCAGCTTTATCGCGGGTAACACTGAAGCTTTCTTT. This sequence encodes CASSFIAGNTEAFF.

In its sample, this clonotype was seen many times. The rearrangement links TRBV5-1 to TRBJ1-2; TRBD1 aligns across 7 bases. Germline-derived CDR1 and CDR2 are SGHRS and YFSETQ. CDR3 length: 14 amino acids. V was pared by 3 bases and J by 4 bases, with 6 bases of the junction left unmatched. The CDR3 region has the DNA TGCGCCAGCAGCTCACAGGACAGGATCTATGGCTACACCTTC. Translated, it gives CASSSQDRIYGYTF.

The sample holds many counts of this clonotype. The chain is built from TRBV10-3 and TRBJ2-2, with TRBD2 as a possible D gene (6 bases). V lost 2 bases to trimming and J lost 1 base, with 8 bases between them. The CDR3 runs to 15 residues. Germline lookup yields CDR1 ENHRY and CDR2 SYGVKD. As DNA, the CDR3 is TGTGCCATCAGTGAGGGACTACAGAACACCGGGGAGCTGTTTTTT. Its translation is CAISEGLQNTGELFF.

This clonotype was counted at least ten times. The rearrangement joins TRBV7-6 to TRBJ1-3; no reliable D call. The germline V gene encodes CDR1 SGHVS and CDR2 FNYEAQ. With 2 bases removed from V and 0 bases from J, the gap between germline ends came to 11 bases. This CDR3 has 16 amino acids. For the CDR3, the DNA is TGTGCCAGCAGCTTATCCCCAGGCACCTCTGGAAACACCATATATTTT. Residues: CASSLSPGTSGNTIYF.

Many counts were recorded for this clonotype. V usage is TRBV7-9 and J usage is TRBJ2-6, with 7 nucleotides matching TRBD1. J was trimmed by 16 bases and V by 6 bases; bases with no gene match: 18. Germline CDR1 and CDR2: SEHNR and FQNEAQ (reference sequence). CDR3 length: 15 residues. This CDR3 is CASRLRGSGANALTF. The CDR3 nucleotides are TGTGCCAGCAGGCTCAGGGGGTCTGGGGCCAACGCACTGACTTTC.